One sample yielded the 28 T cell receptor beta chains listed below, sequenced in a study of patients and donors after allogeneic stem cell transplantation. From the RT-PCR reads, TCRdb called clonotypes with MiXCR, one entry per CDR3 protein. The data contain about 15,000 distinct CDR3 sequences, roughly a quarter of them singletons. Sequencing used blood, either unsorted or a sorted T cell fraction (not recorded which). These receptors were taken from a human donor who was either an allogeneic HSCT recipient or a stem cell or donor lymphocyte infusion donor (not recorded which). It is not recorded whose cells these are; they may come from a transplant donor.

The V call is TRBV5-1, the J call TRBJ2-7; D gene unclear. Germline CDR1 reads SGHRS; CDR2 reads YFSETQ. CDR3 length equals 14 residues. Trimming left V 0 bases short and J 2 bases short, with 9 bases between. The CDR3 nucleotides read TGCGCCAGCAGCTTGGACCCTGGGGCCTACGAGCAGTACTTC. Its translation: CASSLDPGAYEQYF.

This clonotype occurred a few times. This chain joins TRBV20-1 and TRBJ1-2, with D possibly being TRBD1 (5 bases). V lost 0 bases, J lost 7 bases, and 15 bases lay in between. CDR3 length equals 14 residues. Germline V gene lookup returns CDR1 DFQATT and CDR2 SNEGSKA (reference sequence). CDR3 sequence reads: CSAREGRTEAGYTF. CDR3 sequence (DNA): TGCAGTGCTAGAGAGGGACGGACCGAAGCTGGCTACACCTTC.

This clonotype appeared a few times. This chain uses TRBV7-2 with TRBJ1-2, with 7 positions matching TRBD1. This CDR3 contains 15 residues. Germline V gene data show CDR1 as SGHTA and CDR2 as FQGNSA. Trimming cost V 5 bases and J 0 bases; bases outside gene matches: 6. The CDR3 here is CASSRRDRANYGYTF. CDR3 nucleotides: TGTGCCAGCAGCCGTAGGGACAGAGCTAACTATGGCTACACCTTC.

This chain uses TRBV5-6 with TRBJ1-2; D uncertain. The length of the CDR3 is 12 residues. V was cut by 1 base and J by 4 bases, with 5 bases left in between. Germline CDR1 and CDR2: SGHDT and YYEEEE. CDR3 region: CASSLFTYGYTF. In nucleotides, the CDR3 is TGTGCCAGCAGCTTGTTTACCTATGGCTACACCTTC. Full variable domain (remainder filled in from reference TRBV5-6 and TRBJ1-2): DAGVTQSPTHLIKTRGQQVTLRCSPKSGHDTVSWYQQALGQGPQFIFQYYEEEERQRGNFPDRFSGHQFPNYSSELNVNALLLGDSALYLCASSLFTYGYTFGSGTRLTVV.

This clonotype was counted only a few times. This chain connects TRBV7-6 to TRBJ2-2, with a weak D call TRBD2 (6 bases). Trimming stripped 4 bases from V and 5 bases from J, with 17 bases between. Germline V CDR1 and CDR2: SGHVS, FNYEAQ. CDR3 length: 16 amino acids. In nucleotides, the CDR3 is TGTGCCAGCAGCTGGCTGAGCGGGCGGATTACCGGGGAGCTGTTTTTT. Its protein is CASSWLSGRITGELFF.

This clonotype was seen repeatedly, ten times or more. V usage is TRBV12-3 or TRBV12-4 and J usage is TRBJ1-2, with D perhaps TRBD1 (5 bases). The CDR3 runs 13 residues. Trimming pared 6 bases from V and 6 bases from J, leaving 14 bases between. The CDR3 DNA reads TGTGCCAGCAGCCACCGGGGGTCCCATGGCTACACCTTC. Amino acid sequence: CASSHRGSHGYTF.

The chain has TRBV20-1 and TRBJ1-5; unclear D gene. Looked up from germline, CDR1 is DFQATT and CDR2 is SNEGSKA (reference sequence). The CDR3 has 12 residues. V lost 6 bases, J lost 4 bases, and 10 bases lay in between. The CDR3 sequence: CSAKRINQPQHF. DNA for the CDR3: TGCAGTGCCAAGCGCATTAATCAGCCCCAGCATTTT.

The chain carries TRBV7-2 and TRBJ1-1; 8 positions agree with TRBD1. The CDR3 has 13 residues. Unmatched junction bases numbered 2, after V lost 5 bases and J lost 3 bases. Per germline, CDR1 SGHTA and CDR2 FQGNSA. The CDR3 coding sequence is TGTGCCAGCAGCAAACAGGGGGACACTGAAGCTTTCTTT. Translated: CASSKQGDTEAFF.

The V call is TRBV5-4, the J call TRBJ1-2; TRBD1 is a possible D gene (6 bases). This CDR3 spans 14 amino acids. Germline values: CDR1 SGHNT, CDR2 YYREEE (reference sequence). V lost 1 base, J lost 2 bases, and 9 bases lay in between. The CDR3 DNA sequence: TGTGCCAGCAGCTTGACAGGGAGGAACTATGGCTACACCTTC. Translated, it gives CASSLTGRNYGYTF.

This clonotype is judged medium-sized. The CDR3 here is CASSTGGRGNTIYF. The CDR3 nucleotides are TGTGCCAGCAGCACAGGGGGAAGGGGAAACACCATATATTTT. V is TRBV7-9 and J is TRBJ1-3; 8 bases line up with TRBD1. The CDR3 sequence is 14 residues long. V was clipped by 5 bases and J by 4 bases; unmatched bases: 4. The germline gives CDR1 SEHNR, CDR2 FQNEAQ (reference sequence).

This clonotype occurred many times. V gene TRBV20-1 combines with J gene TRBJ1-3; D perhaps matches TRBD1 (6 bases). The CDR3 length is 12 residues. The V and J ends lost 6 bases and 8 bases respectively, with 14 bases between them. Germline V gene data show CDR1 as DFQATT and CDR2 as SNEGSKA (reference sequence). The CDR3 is CSASHREHTIYF. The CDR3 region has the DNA TGCAGTGCAAGCCACAGGGAACACACCATATATTTT.

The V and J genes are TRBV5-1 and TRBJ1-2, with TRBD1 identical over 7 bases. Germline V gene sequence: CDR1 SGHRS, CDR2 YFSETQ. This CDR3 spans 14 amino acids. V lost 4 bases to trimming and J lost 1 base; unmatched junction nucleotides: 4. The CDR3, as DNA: TGCGCCAGCAGCGTGACAGGGCTTAACTATGGCTACACCTTC. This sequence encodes CASSVTGLNYGYTF.

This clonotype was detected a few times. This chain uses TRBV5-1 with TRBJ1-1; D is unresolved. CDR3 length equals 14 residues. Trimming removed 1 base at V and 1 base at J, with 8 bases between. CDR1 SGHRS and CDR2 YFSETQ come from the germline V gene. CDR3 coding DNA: TGCGCCAGCAGCTTGTCCGGGCAGAACACTGAAGCTTTCTTT. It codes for CASSLSGQNTEAFF. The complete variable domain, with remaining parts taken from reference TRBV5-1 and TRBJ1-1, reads KAGVTQTPRYLIKTRGQQVTLSCSPISGHRSVSWYQQTPGQGLQFLFEYFSETQRNKGNFPGRFSGRQFSNSRSEMNVSTLELGDSALYLCASSLSGQNTEAFFGQGTRLTVV.

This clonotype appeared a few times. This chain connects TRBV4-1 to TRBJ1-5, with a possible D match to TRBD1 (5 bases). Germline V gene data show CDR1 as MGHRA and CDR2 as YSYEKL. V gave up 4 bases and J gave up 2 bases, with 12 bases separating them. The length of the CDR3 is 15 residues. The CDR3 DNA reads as TGCGCCAGCAGCCTCCATGGGGACGGCAATCAGCCCCAGCATTTT. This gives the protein CASSLHGDGNQPQHF.

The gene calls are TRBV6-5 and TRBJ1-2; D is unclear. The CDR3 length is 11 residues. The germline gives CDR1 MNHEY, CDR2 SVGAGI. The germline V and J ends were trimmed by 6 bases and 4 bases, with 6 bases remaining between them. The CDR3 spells CASRGSYGYTF. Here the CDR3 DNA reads TGTGCCAGCAGGGGGAGCTATGGCTACACCTTC.

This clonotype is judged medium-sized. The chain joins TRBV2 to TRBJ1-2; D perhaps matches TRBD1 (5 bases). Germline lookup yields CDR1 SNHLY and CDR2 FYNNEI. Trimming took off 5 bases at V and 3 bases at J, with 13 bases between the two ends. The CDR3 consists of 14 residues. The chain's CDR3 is CASSREGRYYGYTF. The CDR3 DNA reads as TGTGCCAGCAGTAGGGAGGGACGATACTATGGCTACACCTTC.

CDR3 in DNA: TGTGCCAGCAGCCAGGGGGCCAGGGCCTCTGGAAACACCATATATTTT. This translates into CASSQGARASGNTIYF. This chain uses TRBV21-1 with TRBJ1-3; TRBD1 is the table's D call, not checked against the DNA. TRBV21-1 is a recognized pseudogene. CDR3 length: 16 residues.

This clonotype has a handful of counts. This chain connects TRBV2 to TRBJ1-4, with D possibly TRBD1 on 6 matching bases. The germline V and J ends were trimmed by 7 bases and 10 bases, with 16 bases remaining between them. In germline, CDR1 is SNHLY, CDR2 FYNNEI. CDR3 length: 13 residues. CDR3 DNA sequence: TGTGCCAGCATTACAGGGTCGGGGACAAAACTGTTTTTT. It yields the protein CASITGSGTKLFF. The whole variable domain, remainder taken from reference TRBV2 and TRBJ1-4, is EPEVTQTPSHQVTQMGQEVILRCVPISNHLYFYWYRQILGQKVEFLVSFYNNEISEKSEIFDDQFSVERPDGSNFTLKIRSTKLEDSAMYFCASITGSGTKLFFGSGTQLSVL.

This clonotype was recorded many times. CDR3 in DNA: TGCAGCGTTGGGGGGACAGGGGATCAGCCCCAGCATTTT. This encodes CSVGGTGDQPQHF. This chain links TRBV29-1 with TRBJ1-5, with 10 bases matching TRBD1. CDR1 SQVTM and CDR2 ANQGSEA come from the germline V gene. The CDR3 sequence is 13 residues long. J was trimmed by 5 bases and V by 4 bases; bases with no gene match: 2.

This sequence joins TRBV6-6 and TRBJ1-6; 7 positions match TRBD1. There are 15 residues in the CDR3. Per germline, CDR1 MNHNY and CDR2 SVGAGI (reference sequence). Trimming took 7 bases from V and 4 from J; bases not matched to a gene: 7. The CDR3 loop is CASNRGSPYNSPLHF. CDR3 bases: TGTGCCAGCAACAGGGGATCGCCGTATAATTCACCCCTCCACTTT.

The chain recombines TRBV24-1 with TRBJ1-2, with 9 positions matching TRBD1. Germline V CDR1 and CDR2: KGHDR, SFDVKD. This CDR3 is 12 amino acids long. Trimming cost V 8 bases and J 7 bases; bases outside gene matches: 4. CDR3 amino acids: CATKGDRVGYTF. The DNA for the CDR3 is TGTGCCACCAAGGGGGACAGGGTTGGCTACACCTTC.

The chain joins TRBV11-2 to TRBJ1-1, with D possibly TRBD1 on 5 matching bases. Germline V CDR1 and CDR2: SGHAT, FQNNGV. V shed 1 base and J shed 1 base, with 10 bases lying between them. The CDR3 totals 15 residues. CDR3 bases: TGTGCCAGCAGCTTAGGTTTGGGACCGAACACTGAAGCTTTCTTT. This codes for CASSLGLGPNTEAFF.

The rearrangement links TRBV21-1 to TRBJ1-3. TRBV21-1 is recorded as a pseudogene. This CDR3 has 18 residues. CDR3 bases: TGTGCCAGCAGCAAAGGGGGAGAACAAACATCCTCTGGAAACACCATATATTTT. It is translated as CASSKGGEQTSSGNTIYF.

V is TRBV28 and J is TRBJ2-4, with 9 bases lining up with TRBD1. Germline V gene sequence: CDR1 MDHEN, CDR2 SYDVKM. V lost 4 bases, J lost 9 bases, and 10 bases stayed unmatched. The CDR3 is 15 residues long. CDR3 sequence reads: CASSWDRVFRGIQYF. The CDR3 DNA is TGTGCCAGCAGTTGGGACAGGGTTTTCCGGGGCATTCAGTACTTC. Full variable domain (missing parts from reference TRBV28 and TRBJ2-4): DVKVTQSSRYLVKRTGEKVFLECVQDMDHENMFWYRQDPGLGLRLIYFSYDVKMKEKGDIPEGYSVSREKKERFSLILESASTNQTSMYLCASSWDRVFRGIQYFGAGTRLSVL.

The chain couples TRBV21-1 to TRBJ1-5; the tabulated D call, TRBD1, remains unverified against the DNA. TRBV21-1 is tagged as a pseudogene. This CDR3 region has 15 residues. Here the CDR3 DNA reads TGTGCCAGCACGTACAGGGGCCAAAGCAATCAGCCCCAGCATTTT. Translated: CASTYRGQSNQPQHF.

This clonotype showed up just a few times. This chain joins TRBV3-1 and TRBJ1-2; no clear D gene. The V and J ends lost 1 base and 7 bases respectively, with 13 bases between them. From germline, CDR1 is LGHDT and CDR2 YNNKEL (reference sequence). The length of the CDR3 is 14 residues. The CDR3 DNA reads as TGTGCCAGCAGCCAAGTACCAGGCTTTGGTGGCTACACCTTC. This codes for CASSQVPGFGGYTF.

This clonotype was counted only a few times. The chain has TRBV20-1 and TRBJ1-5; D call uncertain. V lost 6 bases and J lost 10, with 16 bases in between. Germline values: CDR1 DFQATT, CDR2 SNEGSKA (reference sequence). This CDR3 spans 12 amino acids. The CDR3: CSAATFRTPQHF. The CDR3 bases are TGCAGTGCCGCTACCTTTAGGACTCCCCAGCATTTT.

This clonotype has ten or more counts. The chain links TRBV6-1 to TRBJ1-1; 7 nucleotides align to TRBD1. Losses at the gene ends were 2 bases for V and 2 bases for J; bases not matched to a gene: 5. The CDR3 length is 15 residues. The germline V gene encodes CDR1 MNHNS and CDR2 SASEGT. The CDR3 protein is CASSEPGGGNTEAFF. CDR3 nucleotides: TGTGCCAGCAGTGAACCTGGAGGGGGCAACACTGAAGCTTTCTTT.